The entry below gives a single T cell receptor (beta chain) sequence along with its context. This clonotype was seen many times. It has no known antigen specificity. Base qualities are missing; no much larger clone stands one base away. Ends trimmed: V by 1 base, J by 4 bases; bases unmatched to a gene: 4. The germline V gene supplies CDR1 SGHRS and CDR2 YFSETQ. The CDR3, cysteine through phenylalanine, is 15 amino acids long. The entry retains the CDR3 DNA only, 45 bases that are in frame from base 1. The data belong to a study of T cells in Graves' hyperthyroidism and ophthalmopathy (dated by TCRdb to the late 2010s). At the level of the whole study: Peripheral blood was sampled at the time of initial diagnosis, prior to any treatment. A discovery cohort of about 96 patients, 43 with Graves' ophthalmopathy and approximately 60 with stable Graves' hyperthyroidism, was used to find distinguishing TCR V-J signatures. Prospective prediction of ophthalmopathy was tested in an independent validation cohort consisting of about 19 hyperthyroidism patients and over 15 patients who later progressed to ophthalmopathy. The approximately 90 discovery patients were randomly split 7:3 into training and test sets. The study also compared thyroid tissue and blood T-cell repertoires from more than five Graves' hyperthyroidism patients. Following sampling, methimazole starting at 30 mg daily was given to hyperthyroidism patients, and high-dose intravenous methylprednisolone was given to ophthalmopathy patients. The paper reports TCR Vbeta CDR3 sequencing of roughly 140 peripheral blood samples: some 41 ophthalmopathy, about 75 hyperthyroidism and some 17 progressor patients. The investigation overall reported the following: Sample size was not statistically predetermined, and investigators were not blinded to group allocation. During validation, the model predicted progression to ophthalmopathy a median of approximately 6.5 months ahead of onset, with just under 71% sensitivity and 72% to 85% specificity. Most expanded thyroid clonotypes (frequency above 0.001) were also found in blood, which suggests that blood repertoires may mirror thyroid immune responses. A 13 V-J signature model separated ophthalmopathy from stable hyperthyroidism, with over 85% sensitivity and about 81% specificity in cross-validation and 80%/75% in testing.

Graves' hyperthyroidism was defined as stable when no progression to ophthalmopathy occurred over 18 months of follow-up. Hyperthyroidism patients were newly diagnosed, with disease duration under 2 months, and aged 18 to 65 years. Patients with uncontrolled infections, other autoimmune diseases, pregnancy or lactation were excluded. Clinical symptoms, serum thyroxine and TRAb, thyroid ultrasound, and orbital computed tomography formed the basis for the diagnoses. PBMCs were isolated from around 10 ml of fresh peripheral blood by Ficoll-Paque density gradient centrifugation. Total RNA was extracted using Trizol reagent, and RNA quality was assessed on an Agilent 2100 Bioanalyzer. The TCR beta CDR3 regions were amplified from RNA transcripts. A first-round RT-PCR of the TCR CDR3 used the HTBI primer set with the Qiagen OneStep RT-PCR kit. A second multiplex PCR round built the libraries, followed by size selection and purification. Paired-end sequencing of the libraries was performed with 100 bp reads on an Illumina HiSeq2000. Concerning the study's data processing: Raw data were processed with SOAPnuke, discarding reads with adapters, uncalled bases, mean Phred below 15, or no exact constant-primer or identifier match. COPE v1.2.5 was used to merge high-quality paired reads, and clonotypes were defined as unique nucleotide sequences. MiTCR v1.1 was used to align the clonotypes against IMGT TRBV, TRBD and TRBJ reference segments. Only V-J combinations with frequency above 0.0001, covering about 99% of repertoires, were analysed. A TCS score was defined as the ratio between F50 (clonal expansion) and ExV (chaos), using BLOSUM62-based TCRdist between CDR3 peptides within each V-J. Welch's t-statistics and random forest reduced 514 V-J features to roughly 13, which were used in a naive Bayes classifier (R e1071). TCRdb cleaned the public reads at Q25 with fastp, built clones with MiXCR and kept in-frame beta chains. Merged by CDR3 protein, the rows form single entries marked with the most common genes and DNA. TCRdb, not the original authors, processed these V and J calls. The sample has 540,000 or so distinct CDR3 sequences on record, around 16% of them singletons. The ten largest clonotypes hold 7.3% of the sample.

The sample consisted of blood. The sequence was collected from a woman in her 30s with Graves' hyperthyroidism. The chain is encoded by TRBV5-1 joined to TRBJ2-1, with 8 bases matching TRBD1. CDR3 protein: CASSLSGGQYNEQFF. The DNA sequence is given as TGCGCCAGCAGCTTGTCAGGGGGCCAATACAATGAGCAGTTCTTC. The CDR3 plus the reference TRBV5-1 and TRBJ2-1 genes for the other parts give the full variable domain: KAGVTQTPRYLIKTRGQQVTLSCSPISGHRSVSWYQQTPGQGLQFLFEYFSETQRNKGNFPGRFSGRQFSNSRSEMNVSTLELGDSALYLCASSLSGGQYNEQFFGPGTRLTVL.